This TCR beta chain was sequenced for a study of blood T cell repertoires in COVID-19 (dated by TCRdb to 2018 to 2021). A note on the overall study: The collaborator samples originated in the United States, Italy and Spain and spanned the acute and convalescent phases of COVID-19. A de-identified subject ID, COVID-19 status, age in years and sex were almost always included in the sample metadata. Where available, HLA class I and class II types were obtained from metadata supplied by the sample provider rather than from assay-based typing. The dataset comprised deeply sampled blood TCRbeta repertoires from subjects exposed to, actively infected with, or recovered from COVID-19. The material from the prospective study consisted of cDNA or gDNA derived from T cells, B-cell-depleted T cells, or PBMCs. The samples were drawn from the first 160 participants of the ongoing ImmuneRACE study and from some 1,300 subjects provided by 6 global collaborators. The repertoires were released in a freely available public database meant as a resource for research on the immune response to SARS-CoV-2. Broad study findings and their caveats: The quantity of clinical and demographic metadata differed by source and by participant and was supplied without curation.

Comments on this clone: This receptor's antigen is unknown. One base away there is no much larger clone; base qualities are not given.

TCRbeta CDR3 regions were amplified from genomic DNA using the immunoSEQ Assay, a bias-controlled multiplex PCR. The source study handled its data this way. The number of nucleated cells in each sample was estimated by amplification of reference gene primers within the assay. To quantify the absolute abundance of each unique TCRbeta CDR3 rearrangement, sequence reads were collapsed and filtered. Productive Simpson clonality was computed per sample as the square root of Simpson's diversity index over productive rearrangements. In its TCRdb copy, this immuneACCESS table keeps in-frame sequences only and misses some clones. Where compared with another copy, unresolved V genes explain less than half of these, and the others have no known cause. V and J calls and clone size are copied from that table; D and trimming were computed from the DNA. Counted in this sample were under 200,000 clones; approximately 79% of them appeared once. The ten most abundant clones make up around 5.2% of the sample.

Enrolling through a virtual design, the prospective study's participants ranged in age from roughly 18 to 95 years and lived across 20 to 30 United States geographic areas. In the prospective study, participants were assigned to cohorts based on the clinical history participants reported in a screening survey and a study questionnaire. In the prospective study, mobile phlebotomists collected whole blood, serum and a nasopharyngeal or oropharyngeal swab from each participant. Participants in the prospective study had the option to provide additional blood draws and questionnaires over a roughly two-month period. Before DNA extraction, blood samples from the prospective study were shipped at room temperature or frozen. The junction carries 7 bases between V and J, which are trimmed by 3 bases and 4 bases respectively. Spanning cysteine to phenylalanine, the CDR3 consists of 13 amino acids. Only CDR3 DNA is held: 39 bases, read in frame from base 1. Taken from the germline V gene, the CDR1 and CDR2 loops are KGHDR and SFDVKD.

The sequence came from a woman aged 55-75 years with acute COVID-19. The sequencing input was PBMCs or T cells enriched from blood (not recorded which). This chain is built from TRBV24-1 and TRBJ2-3; matching of 5 bases hints at TRBD2 as the D gene. The nucleotides are TGTGCCACCAGTGATGCGCGGGCAGATACGCAGTATTTT. Its translation is CATSDARADTQYF.